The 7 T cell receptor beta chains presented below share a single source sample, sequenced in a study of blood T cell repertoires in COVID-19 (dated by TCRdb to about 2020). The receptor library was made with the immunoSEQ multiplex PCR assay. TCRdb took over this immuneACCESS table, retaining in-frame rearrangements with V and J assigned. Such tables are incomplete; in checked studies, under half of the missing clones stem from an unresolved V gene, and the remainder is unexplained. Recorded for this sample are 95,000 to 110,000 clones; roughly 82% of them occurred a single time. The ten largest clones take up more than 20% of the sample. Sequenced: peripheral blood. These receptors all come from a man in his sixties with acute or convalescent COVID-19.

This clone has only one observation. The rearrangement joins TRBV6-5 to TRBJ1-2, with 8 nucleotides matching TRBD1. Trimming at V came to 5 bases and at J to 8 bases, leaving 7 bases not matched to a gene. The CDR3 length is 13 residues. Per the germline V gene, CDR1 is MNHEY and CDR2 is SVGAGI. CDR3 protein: CASSPQGARGYTF. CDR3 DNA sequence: TGTGCCAGCAGTCCCCAGGGGGCGCGAGGCTACACCTTC.

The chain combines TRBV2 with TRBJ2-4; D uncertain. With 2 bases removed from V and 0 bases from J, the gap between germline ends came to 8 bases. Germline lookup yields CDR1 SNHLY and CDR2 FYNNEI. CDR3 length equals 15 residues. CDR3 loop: CASSESPGAKNIQYF. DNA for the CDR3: TGTGCCAGCAGTGAATCCCCCGGAGCCAAAAACATTCAGTACTTC.

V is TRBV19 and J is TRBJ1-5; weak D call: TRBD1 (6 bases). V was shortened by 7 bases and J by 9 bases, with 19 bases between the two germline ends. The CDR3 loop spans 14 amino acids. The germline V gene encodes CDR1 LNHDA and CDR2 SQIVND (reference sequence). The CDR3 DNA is TGTGCCAGTACCAGGGGAGGGTCCGGGTCGCCCCAGCATTTT. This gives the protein CASTRGGSGSPQHF.

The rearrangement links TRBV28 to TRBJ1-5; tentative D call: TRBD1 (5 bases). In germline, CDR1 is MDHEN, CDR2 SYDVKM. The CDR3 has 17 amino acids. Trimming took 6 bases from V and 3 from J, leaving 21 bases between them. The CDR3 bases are TGTGCCAGCAGCCCTGACAGAGGATCAATACCCAATCAGCCCCAGCATTTT. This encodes CASSPDRGSIPNQPQHF.

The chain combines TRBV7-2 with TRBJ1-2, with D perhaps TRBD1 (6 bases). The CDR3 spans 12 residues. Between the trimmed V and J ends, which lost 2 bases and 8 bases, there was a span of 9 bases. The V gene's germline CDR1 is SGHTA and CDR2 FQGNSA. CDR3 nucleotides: TGTGCCAGCAGCTTAAGCAGGGGCGGCTACACCTTC. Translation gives CASSLSRGGYTF.

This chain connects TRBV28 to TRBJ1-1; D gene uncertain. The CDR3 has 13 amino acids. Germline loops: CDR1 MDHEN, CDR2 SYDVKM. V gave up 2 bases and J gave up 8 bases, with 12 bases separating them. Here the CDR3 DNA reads TGTGCCAGCAGTTTAATGGCTCGTCCAGAAGCTTTCTTT. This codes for CASSLMARPEAFF.

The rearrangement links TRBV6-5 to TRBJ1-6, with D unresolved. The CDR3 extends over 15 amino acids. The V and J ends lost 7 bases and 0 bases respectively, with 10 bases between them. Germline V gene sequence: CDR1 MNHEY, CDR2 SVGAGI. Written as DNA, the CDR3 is TGTGCCAGCACCCAGACGGGCTCCTATAATTCACCCCTCCACTTT. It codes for CASTQTGSYNSPLHF.